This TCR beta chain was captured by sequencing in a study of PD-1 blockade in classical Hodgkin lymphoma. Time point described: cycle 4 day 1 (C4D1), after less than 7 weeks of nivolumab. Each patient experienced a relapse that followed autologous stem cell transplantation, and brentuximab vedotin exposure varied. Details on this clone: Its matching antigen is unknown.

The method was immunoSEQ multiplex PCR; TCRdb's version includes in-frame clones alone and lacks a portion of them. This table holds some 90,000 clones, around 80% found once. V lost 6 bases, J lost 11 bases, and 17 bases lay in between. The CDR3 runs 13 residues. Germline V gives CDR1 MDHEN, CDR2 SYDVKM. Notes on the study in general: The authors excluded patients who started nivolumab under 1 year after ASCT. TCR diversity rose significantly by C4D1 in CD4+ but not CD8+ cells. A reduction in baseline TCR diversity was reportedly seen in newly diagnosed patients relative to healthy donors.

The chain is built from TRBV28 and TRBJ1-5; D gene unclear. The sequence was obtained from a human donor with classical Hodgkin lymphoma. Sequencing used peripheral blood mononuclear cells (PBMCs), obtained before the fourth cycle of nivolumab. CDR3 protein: CASRTPNVMTQHF. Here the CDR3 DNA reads TGTGCCAGCAGAACCCCTAACGTTATGACCCAGCATTTT.